This T cell receptor (beta chain) was recorded in a study of post-analysis software for immune sequencing data. Turning to the study itself: Patients had relapsing-remitting, secondary progressive or progressive-relapsing multiple sclerosis; some lacked subtype. General observations from the study: With TRBV5-6, TRBV5-1 and TRBV20-1 included, about five TRBV segments were more frequent in patients than in controls. Significantly lower normalized Chao1 diversity was seen in multiple sclerosis patients than in controls.

The TCR beta cDNA libraries carried unique molecular identifiers. Input of roughly 0.95 to 11 million T cells yielded roughly 0.5 million cDNA molecules. One entry per CDR3 protein, called by TCRdb with MiXCR from the PCR reads. The data contain approximately 350,000 distinct CDR3 sequences, around 33% of them singletons. There are 16 residues in the CDR3. The germline V gene has CDR1 KGHSH and CDR2 LQKENI. V lost 1 base to trimming and J lost 1 base, with 13 bases between them. In regard to this clonotype: The antigen is not known.

The clonotype was recovered from a girl aged 10 to 17 with multiple sclerosis. The sample taken for sequencing was blood. The chain employs TRBV18 and TRBJ2-5, with D possibly being TRBD1 (5 bases). As DNA, the CDR3 is TGTGCCAGCTCACCACTCCCGACAGCAACCCAAGAGACCCAGTACTTC. Amino acid sequence: CASSPLPTATQETQYF.